The present T cell receptor (beta chain) was sequenced within a study of OX40 agonist ivuxolimab in advanced cancers. TCRdb's copy holds only in-frame clones and misses some; the assay was immunoSEQ multiplex PCR. The table shows some 97,000 clones, with about nine tenths occurring only once. Germline-derived CDR1 and CDR2 are KGHSH and LQKENI. This CDR3 region has 16 residues. V was clipped by 3 bases and J by 2 bases; unmatched bases: 5. The J gene is TRBJ2-3, the V gene TRBV18, with 10 nucleotides matching TRBD2. Sequencing used CD4+ or CD8+ T cells sorted from blood, obtained in a trial of the OX40 agonist ivuxolimab. This sequence was found in an adult with an advanced solid tumor such as melanoma, head and neck, liver or kidney cancer. Written as DNA, the CDR3 is TGTGCCAGCTCACCCGGACTAGCGGAGACCACAGATACGCAGTATTTT. Its translation is CASSPGLAETTDTQYF.